These 29 T cell receptor beta chains were all obtained from the same sample, sequenced in a study of blood T cell repertoires in COVID-19. Assay used: immunoSEQ multiplex PCR; TCRdb lists only in-frame clones, some missing. The data show about 150,000 clones, with roughly 90% seen just once and over 2.5% held by the top ten. Specimen: peripheral blood. These receptors all stem from a man between 60 and 70 years old with active or convalescent COVID-19.

The rearrangement joins TRBV5-1 to TRBJ2-3; no definite D call. V was cut by 1 base and J by 2 bases, with 8 bases left in between. CDR3 size: 14 residues. Germline CDR1 SGHRS, CDR2 YFSETQ. The CDR3: CASSLNSHTDTQYF. In DNA, the CDR3 is TGCGCCAGCAGCTTGAACAGCCACACAGATACGCAGTATTTT. Looking up the rest from reference TRBV5-1 and TRBJ2-3 gives the full variable domain: KAGVTQTPRYLIKTRGQQVTLSCSPISGHRSVSWYQQTPGQGLQFLFEYFSETQRNKGNFPGRFSGRQFSNSRSEMNVSTLELGDSALYLCASSLNSHTDTQYFGPGTRLTVL.

This rearrangement joins TRBV4-1 to TRBJ1-1; D ambiguous. Germline values: CDR1 MGHRA, CDR2 YSYEKL. Deletions cut 0 bases from V and 5 bases from J, with 10 bases between. The CDR3 runs 14 residues. CDR3 amino acids: CASSQDRSRTEAFF. Here the CDR3 DNA reads TGCGCCAGCAGCCAAGATCGGTCCCGAACTGAAGCTTTCTTT.

This sequence joins TRBV3-1 (or the pseudogene TRBV3-2) and TRBJ2-7; no firm D call. CDR3 length: 13 amino acids. The V gene's germline CDR1 is LGHDT and CDR2 YNNKEL (reference sequence). V was trimmed by 1 base and J by 7 bases, leaving 11 bases between them. In DNA form, the CDR3 reads TGTGCCAGCAGCCAAGCAGACTCCGGGGAGCAGTACTTC. Translating it yields CASSQADSGEQYF.

The chain is built from TRBV5-1 and TRBJ1-2, with 9 nucleotides matching TRBD1. There are 14 residues in the CDR3. CDR1 is SGHRS, CDR2 YFSETQ, per germline. With V trimmed by 3 bases and J by 0 bases, 0 bases remained unmatched. CDR3 amino acids: CASSWDRANYGYTF. The CDR3 bases are TGCGCCAGCAGCTGGGACAGGGCTAACTATGGCTACACCTTC.

The rearrangement uses TRBV6-5 and TRBJ1-3; D remains unclear. V was cut by 5 bases and J by 4 bases, with 9 bases left in between. Germline lookup yields CDR1 MNHEY and CDR2 SVGAGI. This CDR3 has 13 residues. As DNA, the CDR3 is TGTGCCAGCAGTAGCGAGGGAGGAAACACCATATATTTT. It yields the protein CASSSEGGNTIYF.

The gene calls are TRBV5-1 and TRBJ2-1, with 9 positions matching TRBD2. Germline lookup yields CDR1 SGHRS and CDR2 YFSETQ. The ends lost 5 bases at V and 7 bases at J; junction bases unmatched: 10. The CDR3 is 15 residues long. CDR3 nucleotide sequence: TGCGCCAGCAGAGTGAGTAGCGGGAGTGAAAATGAGCAGTTCTTC. Its protein is CASRVSSGSENEQFF.

CDR3 bases: TGTGCCAGCAGCTTGGAGGGACTAGCGGCCGAGCAGTACTTC. Translated: CASSLEGLAAEQYF. The gene calls are TRBV6-5 and TRBJ2-7; 11 nucleotides align to TRBD2. V was pared by 6 bases and J by 6 bases, with 7 bases of the junction left unmatched. Germline values: CDR1 MNHEY, CDR2 SVGAGI. The CDR3 has 14 residues.

The gene calls are TRBV4-3 and TRBJ1-2; 7 bases align to TRBD1. CDR3 length equals 15 residues. Germline trimming cut 1 base from V and 3 bases from J; bases unmatched to any gene: 5. The germline gives CDR1 LGHNA, CDR2 YSLEER. The chain's CDR3 is CASSQGTDRDYGYTF. Here the CDR3 DNA reads TGCGCCAGCAGCCAAGGGACCGACAGGGACTATGGCTACACCTTC.

This clone was observed a single time. J is TRBJ1-2 and V is TRBV3-1 (or the pseudogene TRBV3-2), with D hard to call. Germline CDR1 reads LGHDT; CDR2 reads YNNKEL (reference sequence). The V and J ends lost 8 bases and 2 bases respectively, with 12 bases between them. The CDR3 runs 13 residues. Written as DNA, the CDR3 is TGTGCCAGCCGAGGGTTTCCGAACTATGGCTACACCTTC. Its protein product is CASRGFPNYGYTF.

The chain links TRBV28 to TRBJ2-3, with D possibly matching TRBD2 (6 bases). The CDR3 is 13 amino acids. Trimming left V 11 bases short and J 0 bases short, with 12 bases between. Looked up from germline, CDR1 is MDHEN and CDR2 is SYDVKM. CDR3 bases: TGTGCCTGCGGGGCCCATAGCACAGATACGCAGTATTTT. Its protein is CACGAHSTDTQYF.

The V and J genes are TRBV5-1 and TRBJ2-6; D may be TRBD2 (6 bases). CDR3 size: 16 residues. Germline V lookup: CDR1 SGHRS, CDR2 YFSETQ. V was pared by 6 bases and J by 2 bases, with 15 bases between. The CDR3: CASTLEGGPGANVLTF. The DNA of the CDR3 is TGCGCCAGCACCCTGGAGGGTGGGCCTGGGGCCAACGTCCTGACTTTC.

This clone was picked up one time. The rearrangement joins TRBV4-1 to TRBJ1-5, with TRBD1 matching 7 bases. CDR1 MGHRA and CDR2 YSYEKL come from the germline V gene. The CDR3 contains 18 residues. The V gene end was trimmed by 5 bases and the J gene end by 0 bases; junction bases not matched to a gene: 13. The CDR3 DNA sequence: TGCGCCAGCAGCGTACAACTAGGGGGACAGCATAGCAATCAGCCCCAGCATTTT. The encoded protein is CASSVQLGGQHSNQPQHF.

The rearrangement joins TRBV29-1 to TRBJ1-1; 9 bases agree with TRBD1. Trimming cost V 7 bases and J 3 bases; bases outside gene matches: 6. CDR1 and CDR2 from the germline V gene are SQVTM and ANQGSEA. This CDR3 contains 13 residues. The CDR3, as DNA: TGCAGCGGAAACAGGGGGCACGACACTGAAGCTTTCTTT. Protein product: CSGNRGHDTEAFF.

V gene TRBV19 combines with J gene TRBJ2-1, with 7 nucleotides matching TRBD2. Unmatched junction bases numbered 6, after V lost 5 bases and J lost 5 bases. CDR1 and CDR2 from the germline V gene are LNHDA and SQIVND (reference sequence). The CDR3 consists of 14 residues. Here the CDR3 DNA reads TGTGCCAGTAGTTTAACGACTAGCAACAATGAGCAGTTCTTC. This sequence encodes CASSLTTSNNEQFF.

In the case of this clone: The identical CDR3 is also encoded by other nucleotide sequences in the sample. This chain links TRBV6-5 with TRBJ1-1; 7 bases match TRBD1. CDR1 and CDR2 from the germline V gene are MNHEY and SVGAGI. The CDR3 covers 11 residues. V was clipped by 6 bases and J by 10 bases; unmatched bases: 5. The DNA for the CDR3 is TGTGCCAGCAGAGGGACAGCCGGAGCTTTCTTT. This sequence encodes CASRGTAGAFF.

This clone was picked up one time. V and J are TRBV4-3 and TRBJ2-1; 7 bases are shared with TRBD2. Germline assignment: CDR1 LGHNA and CDR2 YSLEER. After removal of 4 bases from V and 1 base from J, the junction contained 7 bases not matched to a gene. The CDR3 loop spans 16 amino acids. This chain's CDR3 is CASSRNLAASYNEQFF. CDR3 in DNA: TGCGCCAGCAGCCGAAACCTAGCGGCGTCCTACAATGAGCAGTTCTTC.

This chain connects TRBV5-1 to TRBJ1-4, with 8 bases identical to TRBD1. Trimming cost V 4 bases and J 0 bases; bases outside gene matches: 8. The CDR3 covers 17 residues. The germline CDR1 and CDR2 sequences are SGHRS and YFSETQ. The CDR3 sequence is CASSASGTGATNEKLFF. CDR3 DNA sequence: TGCGCCAGCAGCGCATCCGGGACAGGAGCAACTAATGAAAAACTGTTTTTT. The full variable domain, in which reference TRBV5-1 and TRBJ1-4 provide the parts outside the CDR3, is KAGVTQTPRYLIKTRGQQVTLSCSPISGHRSVSWYQQTPGQGLQFLFEYFSETQRNKGNFPGRFSGRQFSNSRSEMNVSTLELGDSALYLCASSASGTGATNEKLFFGSGTQLSVL.

This chain uses TRBV7-9 with TRBJ1-2; 7 nucleotides line up with TRBD1. The CDR3 extends over 16 amino acids. Germline CDR1 and CDR2: SEHNR and FQNEAQ (reference sequence). The ends lost 5 bases at V and 0 bases at J; junction bases unmatched: 9. In DNA, the CDR3 is TGTGCCAGCAGCCCCCGGGGACAGATAGCTAACTATGGCTACACCTTC. Its protein is CASSPRGQIANYGYTF.

V is TRBV5-1 and J is TRBJ1-3, with D maybe TRBD1 (5 bases). Between the trimmed V and J ends, which lost 3 bases and 4 bases, there was a span of 17 bases. Germline assignment: CDR1 SGHRS and CDR2 YFSETQ. The CDR3 runs to 16 residues. The CDR3 sequence: CASSYGRGAGGNTIYF. DNA for the CDR3: TGCGCCAGCAGCTATGGAAGGGGCGCGGGAGGAAACACCATATATTTT.

V is TRBV5-1 and J is TRBJ1-5, with TRBD1 matching 7 bases. Trimming at V came to 0 bases and at J to 5 bases, leaving 11 bases not matched to a gene. From germline, CDR1 is SGHRS and CDR2 YFSETQ. The CDR3 is made up of 17 amino acids. The CDR3 here is CASSLEPTGWRDQPQHF. The CDR3 DNA reads as TGCGCCAGCAGCTTGGAGCCGACAGGGTGGAGAGATCAGCCCCAGCATTTT.

This sequence joins TRBV28 and TRBJ2-5; 9 nucleotides match TRBD2. Germline CDR1 reads MDHEN; CDR2 reads SYDVKM. This CDR3 region has 16 residues. V lost 6 bases, J lost 5 bases, and 13 bases stayed unmatched. CDR3 region: CASSPLAGGPGETQYF. The CDR3 nucleotides read TGTGCCAGCAGCCCCCTGGCGGGAGGGCCGGGGGAGACCCAGTACTTC.

This chain uses TRBV18 with TRBJ2-7; 7 bases map to TRBD2. Per the germline V gene, CDR1 is KGHSH and CDR2 is LQKENI. This CDR3 has 13 residues. The trim removed 6 bases at V and 5 bases at J, leaving 7 bases unmatched. Written as DNA, the CDR3 is TGTGCCAGCTCCTCCCGGGACTACGACGAGCAGTACTTC. It codes for CASSSRDYDEQYF.

V and J are TRBV7-3 and TRBJ2-5, with 11 bases fitting TRBD2. CDR3 length: 15 residues. Germline V gene lookup returns CDR1 SGHTA and CDR2 FQGTGA. Unmatched junction bases numbered 6, after V lost 6 bases and J lost 3 bases. This CDR3 is CASRPGLAAEETQYF. Written as DNA, the CDR3 is TGTGCCAGCAGGCCGGGACTAGCGGCTGAAGAGACCCAGTACTTC. Full variable domain (outside the CDR3, taken from reference TRBV7-3 and TRBJ2-5): GAGVSQTPSNKVTEKGKYVELRCDPISGHTALYWYRQSLGQGPEFLIYFQGTGAADDSGLPNDRFFAVRPEGSVSTLKIQRTERGDSAVYLCASRPGLAAEETQYFGPGTRLLVL.

This CDR3 reads CASLDRRGAVELFF. CDR3 nucleotides: TGTGCCAGCCTAGACCGCCGGGGGGCGGTGGAGCTGTTTTTT. The V gene is TRBV6-5, the J gene TRBJ2-2; TRBD2 might be the D (7 bases). The CDR3 consists of 14 residues. Between the trimmed V and J ends, which lost 8 bases and 10 bases, there was a span of 20 bases. In germline, CDR1 is MNHEY, CDR2 SVGAGI.

CDR3 loop: CASSQTSRDSPLHF. The DNA of the CDR3 is TGCGCCAGCAGCCAGACTTCCAGGGATTCACCCCTCCACTTT. This chain uses TRBV4-3 with TRBJ1-6; D perhaps matches TRBD1 (5 bases). Per germline, CDR1 LGHNA and CDR2 YSLEER. The CDR3 spans 14 residues. Trimming cost V 3 bases and J 8 bases, with 11 bases left between them.

CDR3 residues: CASSPRGLTISYEQYF. DNA of the CDR3: TGTGCCAGCAGCCCTCGGGGACTAACTATCTCCTACGAGCAGTACTTC. This rearrangement joins TRBV7-6 to TRBJ2-7; 7 bases are shared with TRBD2. CDR3 length equals 16 residues. The trim removed 5 bases at V and 0 bases at J, leaving 10 bases unmatched. Germline CDR1 and CDR2: SGHVS and FNYEAQ.

This clone has just a few counts. The CDR3 sequence: CAISESAGPYRGEQFF. The CDR3 DNA sequence: TGTGCCATCAGTGAGTCGGCGGGACCGTACCGGGGTGAGCAGTTCTTC. The chain uses TRBV10-3 and TRBJ2-1, with a weak D call TRBD2 (6 bases). V lost 0 bases and J lost 9, with 18 bases in between. Germline CDR1 ENHRY, CDR2 SYGVKD. The CDR3 extends over 16 amino acids.

The chain carries TRBV7-2 and TRBJ2-1, with D perhaps TRBD1 (7 bases). The germline V and J ends were trimmed by 4 bases and 5 bases, with 18 bases remaining between them. Germline-derived CDR1 and CDR2 are SGHTA and FQGNSA. CDR3 length: 16 residues. In DNA, the CDR3 is TGTGCCAGCAGCTATGGCGGGACAGTGCCCAACAATGAGCAGTTCTTC. Amino acid sequence: CASSYGGTVPNNEQFF.

The gene calls are TRBV19 and TRBJ2-3; perhaps TRBD1 as D (5 bases). Trimming removed 3 bases from V and 6 bases from J, with 16 bases in between. CDR1 is LNHDA, CDR2 SQIVND, per germline (reference sequence). The CDR3 spans 15 residues. CDR3 bases: TGTGCCAGTAGTATGGGCAGGGCGCCGTGGGATACGCAGTATTTT. Its protein is CASSMGRAPWDTQYF.